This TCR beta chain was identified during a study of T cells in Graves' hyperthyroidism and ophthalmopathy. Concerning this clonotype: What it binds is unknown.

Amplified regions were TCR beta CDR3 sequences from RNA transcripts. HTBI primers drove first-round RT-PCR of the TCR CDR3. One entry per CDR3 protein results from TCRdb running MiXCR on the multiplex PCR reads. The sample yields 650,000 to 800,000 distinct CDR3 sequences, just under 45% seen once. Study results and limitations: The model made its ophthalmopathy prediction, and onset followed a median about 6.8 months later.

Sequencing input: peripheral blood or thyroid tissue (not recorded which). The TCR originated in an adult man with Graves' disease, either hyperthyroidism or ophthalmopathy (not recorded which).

The CDR3 spells CASSPPPFGTEAFF. The CDR3 bases are TGTGCCAGCAGCCCCCCCCCGTTTGGCACTGAAGCTTTCTTT. The chain joins TRBV9 to TRBJ1-1; no reliable D call. CDR1 and CDR2 from the germline V gene are SGDLS and YYNGEE. The CDR3 has 14 residues. Trimming pared 4 bases from V and 4 bases from J, leaving 14 bases between.